Described below is a single T cell receptor beta chain sequence and its context. Its antigen is unidentified. The sample originates from a study of shared clonotypes between healthy human individuals. Study-level points and caveats: Clonotypes shared by all four donors outscored non-shared clonotypes in generation probability.

The CDR3 totals 15 residues. Looked up from germline, CDR1 is MDHEN and CDR2 is SYDVKM. The trim removed 6 bases at V and 5 bases at J, leaving 11 bases unmatched. TCRdb keeps only in-frame clones here, not all; method: immunoSEQ multiplex PCR. The sample has some 1,600,000 clones, 95% to 99% seen once. The TCR was taken from a man aged 30 to 45 in good health. Sequencing was performed on naive CD4+ T cells sorted from blood. Subset defined: CD45RA+ positively selected. The J gene is TRBJ1-2, the V gene TRBV28, with 8 bases matching TRBD1. CDR3 region: CASSLGQGGLYGYTF. CDR3 coding DNA: TGTGCCAGCAGCCTTGGACAGGGTGGCCTTTATGGCTACACCTTC.